This entry concerns a single T cell receptor (beta chain). Its target is unknown. This specimen belongs to a study of persistence of HIV-infected CD4 T cells. This CDR3 spans 13 amino acids. The germline V gene has CDR1 SNHLY and CDR2 FYNNEI. J was trimmed by 8 bases and V by 5 bases; bases with no gene match: 6. Nonspecific anti-CD3/anti-CD28 bead stimulation represents the broad CD4+ T cell repertoire. Sorting selected CD4+ T cells upregulating both CD40 ligand and CD69. This was the immunoSEQ version 4 assay in survey mode. Generated by immunoSEQ multiplex PCR, the TCRdb table keeps only in-frame clones and is missing some. The repertoire consists of roughly 43,000 clones, with more than 70% occurring once and the leading ten covering over 0.9%.

The receptor's source is an adult man with HIV who was CMV-seropositive. Sequences were derived from CD4+ T cells sorted from PBMCs after roughly 19-hour stimulation, sampled from a patient who received antiretroviral therapy. The genes are TRBV2 and TRBJ1-2; 9 bases align to TRBD1. CDR3 loop: CASSFGTGNGYTF. DNA for the CDR3: TGTGCCAGCAGTTTCGGGACAGGGAACGGCTACACCTTC.